This entry describes one TCR beta chain. Its cognate antigen is unknown. PCR amplification relied on 60 Vbeta primers (plus 13 Jbeta primers). Repertoires were generated with immunoSEQ multiplex PCR, while TCRdb's copy carries only in-frame clones and drops some. The sample lists under 200,000 clones, approximately 80% occurring once. Trimming removed 3 bases from V and 4 bases from J; junction bases left unmatched: 8. This CDR3 contains 15 residues. CDR1 SEHNR and CDR2 FQNEAQ come from the germline V gene (reference sequence). This sample was included in a study of cytomegalovirus exposure and HLA in healthy donors. Study at large: Falling in the Caucasian-associated ancestry cluster were 80% to 90% of 300 to 500 genotyped donors. Study results and caveats: When analyzed later, a missense DCLRE1C variant was found to be linked to TCR beta V- and J-gene trimming.

V usage is TRBV7-9 and J usage is TRBJ2-5; 7 bases line up with TRBD2. Sequencing input: PBMCs. The clonotype was recovered from a man between 25 and 39 years old in good health and CMV-seronegative. CDR3 DNA: TGTGCCAGCAGCTTGAACGCGGGAGTAACAGAGACCCAGTACTTC. Amino acids: CASSLNAGVTETQYF.